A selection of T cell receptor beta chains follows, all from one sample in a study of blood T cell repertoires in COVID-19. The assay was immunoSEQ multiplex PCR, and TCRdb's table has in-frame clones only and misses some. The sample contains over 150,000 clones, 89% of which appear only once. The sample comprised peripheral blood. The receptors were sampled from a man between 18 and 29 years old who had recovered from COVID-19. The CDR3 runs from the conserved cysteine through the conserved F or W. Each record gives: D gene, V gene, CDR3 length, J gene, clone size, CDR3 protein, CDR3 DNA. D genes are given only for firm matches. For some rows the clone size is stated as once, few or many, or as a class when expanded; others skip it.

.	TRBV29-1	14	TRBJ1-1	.	CSVWASRGGSEAFF	TGCAGCGTTTGGGCCTCACGTGGAGGGTCGGAAGCTTTCTTT
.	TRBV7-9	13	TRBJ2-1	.	CASSADSYNEQFF	TGTGCCAGCAGCGCAGACAGCTACAATGAGCAGTTCTTC
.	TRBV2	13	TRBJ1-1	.	CASSEARGTEAFF	TGTGCCAGCAGTGAAGCGCGAGGGACTGAAGCTTTCTTT
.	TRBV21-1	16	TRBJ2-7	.	CASLVRGTPGDHEQYF	TGTGCCAGTCTAGTTCGAGGGACTCCAGGTGATCACGAGCAGTACTTC
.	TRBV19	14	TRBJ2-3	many	CASSIWGRTDTQYF	TGTGCCAGTAGTATTTGGGGGCGTACAGATACGCAGTATTTT
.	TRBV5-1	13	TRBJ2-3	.	CASSPSPGDTQYF	TGCGCCAGCAGCCCCTCGCCGGGGGATACGCAGTATTTT
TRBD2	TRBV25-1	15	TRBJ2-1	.	CASSESSGTSGEQFF	TGTGCCAGCAGTGAATCTAGCGGGACTTCAGGAGAGCAGTTCTTC
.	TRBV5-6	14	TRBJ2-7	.	CASSSVDSPYEQYF	TGTGCCAGCAGCTCCGTGGACAGTCCCTACGAGCAGTACTTC
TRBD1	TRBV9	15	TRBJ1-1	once	CASSPLGTGNTEAFF	TGTGCCAGCAGCCCCCTTGGGACAGGTAACACTGAAGCTTTCTTT
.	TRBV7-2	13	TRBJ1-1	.	CASSFGEDTEAFF	TGTGCCAGCAGCTTCGGGGAGGATACTGAAGCTTTCTTT
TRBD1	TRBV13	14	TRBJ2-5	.	CASSLRDRGETQYF	TGTGCCAGCAGCTTACGGGACAGGGGTGAGACCCAGTACTTC
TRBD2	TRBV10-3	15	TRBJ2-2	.	CAISPTSGNTGELFF	TGTGCCATCAGTCCGACTAGCGGGAACACCGGGGAGCTGTTTTTT
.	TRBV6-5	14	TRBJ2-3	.	CASSLGARTDTQYF	TGTGCCAGCAGTTTGGGGGCTAGAACAGATACGCAGTATTTT
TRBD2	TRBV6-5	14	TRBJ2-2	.	CASSSGRASGELFF	TGTGCCAGCTCTAGCGGGAGGGCGTCCGGGGAGCTGTTTTTT
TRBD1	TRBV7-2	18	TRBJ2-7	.	CASSRYTKGQGSSYEQYF	TGTGCCAGCAGCCGCTATACAAAAGGACAGGGAAGCTCCTACGAGCAGTACTTC
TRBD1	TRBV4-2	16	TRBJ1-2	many	CASSQVTTGGSYGYTF	TGTGCCAGCAGCCAAGTGACGACAGGGGGCAGCTATGGCTACACCTTC
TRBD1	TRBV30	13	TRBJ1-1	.	CAWRRTGTTEAFF	TGTGCCTGGAGGCGGACAGGGACCACTGAAGCTTTCTTT
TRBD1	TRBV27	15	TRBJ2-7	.	CASSVQGARAYEQYF	TGTGCCAGCAGTGTACAGGGGGCTAGGGCCTACGAGCAGTACTTC
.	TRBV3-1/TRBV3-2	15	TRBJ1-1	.	CASSQGIAPSTEAFF	TGTGCCAGCAGCCAAGGGATAGCCCCTAGCACTGAAGCTTTCTTT
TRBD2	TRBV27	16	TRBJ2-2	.	CASSNWGSGSGGELFF	TGTGCCAGCAGTAATTGGGGTAGCGGGAGTGGCGGGGAGCTGTTTTTT
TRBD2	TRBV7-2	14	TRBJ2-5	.	CASSAAGGGETQYF	TGTGCCAGCAGCGCAGCGGGAGGGGGGGAGACCCAGTACTTC
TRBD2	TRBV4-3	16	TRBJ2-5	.	CASSQDVAGGGKTQYF	TGCGCCAGCAGCCAAGATGTGGCGGGAGGGGGAAAGACCCAGTACTTC
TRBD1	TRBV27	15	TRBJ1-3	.	CASSLRGQTGNTIYF	TGTGCCAGCAGTTTAAGGGGACAGACTGGAAACACCATATATTTT
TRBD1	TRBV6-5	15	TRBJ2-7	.	CASSYSGQGAGEQYF	TGTGCCAGCAGTTACTCGGGACAGGGGGCGGGCGAGCAGTACTTC
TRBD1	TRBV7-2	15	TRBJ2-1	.	CASSLALTGGSEQFF	TGTGCCAGCAGCTTAGCCTTGACAGGGGGCAGTGAGCAGTTCTTC
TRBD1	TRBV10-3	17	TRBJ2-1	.	CAIQDRDREPFYNEQFF	TGTGCCATCCAAGACAGAGACAGGGAACCTTTTTACAATGAGCAGTTCTTC
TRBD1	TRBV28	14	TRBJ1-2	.	CASSLLGTGYGYTF	TGTGCCAGCAGTTTACTGGGGACAGGGTATGGCTACACCTTC
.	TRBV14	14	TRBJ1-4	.	CASSQGLWDEKLFF	TGTGCCAGCAGCCAAGGACTCTGGGATGAAAAACTGTTTTTT
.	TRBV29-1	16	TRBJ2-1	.	CSGGELDFSSYNEQFF	TGCAGCGGTGGGGAGCTAGACTTTAGCTCCTACAATGAGCAGTTCTTC
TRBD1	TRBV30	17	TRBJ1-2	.	CAWSVIRTGRGNYGYTF	TGTGCCTGGAGTGTAATAAGGACAGGGAGGGGTAACTATGGCTACACCTTC
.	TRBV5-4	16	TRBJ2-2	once	CASRLDLEMNTGELFF	TGTGCCAGCAGATTGGACCTCGAGATGAACACCGGGGAGCTGTTTTTT
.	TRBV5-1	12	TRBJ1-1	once	CASSLTTGEAFF	TGCGCCAGCAGCTTAACAACAGGGGAAGCTTTCTTT
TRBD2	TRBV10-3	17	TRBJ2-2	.	CAISPGTSGARGGELFF	TGTGCCATCAGTCCGGGGACTAGCGGAGCCCGGGGCGGGGAGCTGTTTTTT
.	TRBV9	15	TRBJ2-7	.	CASSVDSSPSYEQYF	TGTGCCAGCAGCGTAGACAGTTCTCCTTCCTACGAGCAGTACTTC
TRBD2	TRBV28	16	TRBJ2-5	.	CASSFGGLDLLGTQYF	TGTGCCAGCAGTTTTGGGGGACTAGACTTGCTGGGGACCCAGTACTTC
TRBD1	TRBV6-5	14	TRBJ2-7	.	CASSYDRGPYEQYF	TGTGCCAGCAGCTACGATAGGGGGCCGTACGAGCAGTACTTC
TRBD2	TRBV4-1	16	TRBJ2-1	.	CASSQDPSGTYNEQFF	TGCGCCAGCAGCCAAGATCCTAGCGGAACCTACAATGAGCAGTTCTTC
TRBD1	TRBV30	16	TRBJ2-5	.	CAWSHSPGQSGETQYF	TGTGCCTGGAGTCATAGTCCGGGACAGAGTGGCGAGACCCAGTACTTC
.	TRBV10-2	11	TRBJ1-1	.	CASTGNTEAFF	TGCGCCAGCACAGGGAACACTGAAGCTTTCTTT
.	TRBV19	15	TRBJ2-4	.	CASSTEDTAKNIQYF	TGTGCCAGTAGTACCGAGGACACGGCCAAAAACATTCAGTACTTC
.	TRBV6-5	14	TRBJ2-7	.	CASSSGVGPYEQYF	TGTGCCAGCAGTTCGGGAGTGGGCCCCTACGAGCAGTACTTC
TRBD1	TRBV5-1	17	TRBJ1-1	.	CASSLGLLTGGLTEAFF	TGCGCCAGCAGCTTGGGTCTCTTGACAGGGGGGCTCACTGAAGCTTTCTTT
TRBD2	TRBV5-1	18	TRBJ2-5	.	CASSLVPRASGPQETQYF	TGCGCCAGCAGCTTGGTTCCCCGGGCTAGCGGTCCTCAAGAGACCCAGTACTTC
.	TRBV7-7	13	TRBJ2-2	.	CASSSGFTGELFF	TGTGCTAGCAGTTCAGGGTTCACCGGGGAGCTGTTTTTT
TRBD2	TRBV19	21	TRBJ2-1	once	CASSIVGPGKAGGTAYNEQFF	TGTGCCAGTAGTATCGTGGGTCCCGGGAAGGCGGGAGGGACAGCCTACAATGAGCAGTTCTTC
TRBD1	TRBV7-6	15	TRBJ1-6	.	CASSPTGTAEQPLHF	TGTGCCAGCAGCCCTACCGGGACAGCAGAACAACCCCTCCACTTT
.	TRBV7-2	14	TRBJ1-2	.	CASSLARGLEGYTF	TGTGCCAGCAGCTTAGCGCGGGGGCTGGAGGGCTACACCTTC
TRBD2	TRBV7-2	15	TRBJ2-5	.	CASSTTSGSQETQYF	TGTGCCAGCAGCACGACTAGCGGGAGCCAAGAGACCCAGTACTTC
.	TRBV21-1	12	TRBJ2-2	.	CAPRVRTGELFF	TGTGCCCCCCGGGTCCGCACCGGGGAGCTGTTTTTT
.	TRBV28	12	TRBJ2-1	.	CASSLGQQEQFF	TGTGCCAGCAGTCTTGGACAGCAGGAGCAGTTCTTC
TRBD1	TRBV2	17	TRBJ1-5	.	CASSERVGRGINQPQHF	TGTGCCAGCAGTGAGCGAGTTGGCAGGGGGATCAATCAGCCCCAGCATTTT
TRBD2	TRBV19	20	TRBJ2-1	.	CASSPRLGLAGGPGANEQFF	TGTGCCAGTAGTCCGAGACTGGGACTAGCGGGAGGGCCCGGCGCGAATGAGCAGTTCTTC
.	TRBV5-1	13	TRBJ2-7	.	CASRAGASYEQYF	TGCGCCAGCAGAGCAGGGGCTTCCTACGAGCAGTACTTC
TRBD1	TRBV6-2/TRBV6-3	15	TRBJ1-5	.	CASSYTPGTDQPQHF	TGTGCCAGCAGTTACACACCCGGGACAGATCAGCCCCAGCATTTT
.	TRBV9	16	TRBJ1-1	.	CASSPEAGNMNTEAFF	TGTGCCAGCAGCCCAGAGGCCGGAAACATGAACACTGAAGCTTTCTTT
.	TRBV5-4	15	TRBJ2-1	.	CASSKAGPLSDEQFF	TGTGCCAGCAGTAAAGCGGGCCCCCTCTCCGATGAGCAGTTCTTC